This T cell receptor beta chain derives from a study of shared clonotypes between healthy human individuals. Study-wide results and caveats: An effect of sequencing depth on clonotype sharing among donors was expected.

Only CD45RO-negative cells positively selected for CCR7 counted as naive CD8 cells, so terminally differentiated effector memory CD45RA+ cells were excluded. Only one count was recorded for this clone. The antigen is undetermined. Here immunoSEQ multiplex PCR was the method, and the copy in TCRdb shows in-frame clones only, minus some. This sample has about 2 million clones; approximately 94% occur once, and the top ten carry roughly 1.2%. Germline lookup yields CDR1 MDHEN and CDR2 SYDVKM. Trimming at V came to 3 bases and at J to 5 bases, leaving 9 bases not matched to a gene. CDR3 length: 15 amino acids.

Sequenced: naive CD8+ T cells sorted from blood. This sequence joins TRBV28 and TRBJ1-2, with 7 positions matching TRBD1. This receptor was taken from a man between 18 and 35 years old in good health. CDR3 coding DNA: TGTGCCAGCAGTTTTCTTTCAGGGGGTGATTATGGCTACACCTTC. Translation: CASSFLSGGDYGYTF.